A single sample gave rise to the 19 T cell receptor beta chains below, sequenced in a study of shared clonotypes between healthy human individuals (TCRdb year 2020). Libraries were constructed by the immunoSEQ multiplex PCR assay. This immuneACCESS table, as held by TCRdb, lists in-frame sequences with V and J called but not all clones. Of the missing ones, under half trace to an unresolved V gene in checked studies; the others have no known cause. The sample table records approximately 2,000,000 clones; just over 90% of these occur just once. The top ten constitute approximately 1.7% of the sample. CD8 naive samples were CD45RO-negative cells positively selected for CCR7, giving a CD45RA+CCR7+ population that excluded TemRA cells. Input material: naive CD8+ T cells from PBMCs. The meaning of the sample's cell subset or site label: CD45RA+CCR7+. These receptor sequences come from a man aged 18 to 30 in good health. Some clones in this sample may be carry-over from other donors' samples.

This clone was seen only once. The rearrangement uses TRBV28 and TRBJ2-2; TRBD2 is a possible D gene (5 bases). The V gene lost 6 bases and the J gene lost 6 bases, with 20 bases spanning the gap. This CDR3 spans 16 amino acids. Germline CDR1 reads MDHEN; CDR2 reads SYDVKM. The CDR3 nucleotides read TGTGCCAGCAGCAGTAGAGTTTTCGGCGGGTCCGGGGAGCTGTTTTTT. Its protein product is CASSSRVFGGSGELFF.

V is TRBV28 and J is TRBJ2-7, with TRBD1 matching 9 bases. The CDR3 is 16 residues long. J lost 5 bases, V lost 5 bases, and 13 bases had no gene match. Germline CDR1 and CDR2: MDHEN and SYDVKM. The CDR3 DNA sequence: TGTGCCAGCAGTCCACGGCCGGGACAGGGTTCCCACGAGCAGTACTTC. Translating gives CASSPRPGQGSHEQYF.

The V gene is TRBV20-1, the J gene TRBJ2-7; D is possibly TRBD1 or TRBD2 (5 bases each). CDR1 is DFQATT, CDR2 SNEGSKA, per germline (reference sequence). V lost 2 bases and J lost 7, with 9 bases in between. CDR3 length equals 11 residues. The CDR3 region is CSARRGDEQYF. DNA of the CDR3: TGCAGTGCTAGAAGGGGAGATGAGCAGTACTTC.

This clone was seen just once. This sequence joins TRBV15 and TRBJ1-2; D uncertain. This CDR3 has 13 residues. Between the trimmed V and J ends, which lost 1 base and 5 bases, there was a span of 8 bases. In germline, CDR1 is LNHNV, CDR2 YYDKDF (reference sequence). The CDR3, as DNA: TGTGCCACCAGCAGAGTAGCCAGATATGGCTACACCTTC. Translating it yields CATSRVARYGYTF.

Notes on this clone: Other nucleotide sequences in the sample specify the same CDR3. The rearrangement uses TRBV7-3 and TRBJ2-2; D gene uncertain. This CDR3 has 11 residues. The germline CDR1 and CDR2 sequences are SGHTA and FQGTGA. The V gene lost 5 bases and the J gene lost 5 bases, with 3 bases spanning the gap. CDR3 coding DNA: TGTGCCAGCAGCGCTACCGGGGAGCTGTTTTTT. Translation: CASSATGELFF.

This chain links TRBV7-8 with TRBJ1-1; possible D gene TRBD1, 5 bases. From germline, CDR1 is SGHVS and CDR2 FQNEAQ. The CDR3 contains 14 residues. V shed 1 base and J shed 4 bases, with 10 bases lying between them. CDR3 nucleotide sequence: TGTGCCAGCAGCTTAGGGGGGGTGGCCACTGAAGCTTTCTTT. This translates into CASSLGGVATEAFF.

The chain joins TRBV11-2 to TRBJ2-3; D perhaps matches TRBD2 (6 bases). The CDR3 has 16 amino acids. V dropped 6 bases and J dropped 5 bases, with 21 bases sitting between them. Germline V CDR1 and CDR2: SGHAT, FQNNGV. The CDR3 region is CASRVGLAAIGDTQYF. In DNA form, the CDR3 reads TGTGCCAGCAGGGTTGGGTTAGCGGCAATCGGAGATACGCAGTATTTT.

The chain joins TRBV19 to TRBJ1-5, with 10 bases identical to TRBD1. The CDR3 spans 15 residues. Germline V lookup: CDR1 LNHDA, CDR2 SQIVND (reference sequence). V was clipped by 4 bases and J by 5 bases; unmatched bases: 5. DNA for the CDR3: TGTGCCAGTAGTAGCGGGACAGGGGTCCATCAGCCCCAGCATTTT. Protein product: CASSSGTGVHQPQHF. The whole variable domain, remainder taken from reference TRBV19 and TRBJ1-5, is DGGITQSPKYLFRKEGQNVTLSCEQNLNHDAMYWYRQDPGQGLRLIYYSQIVNDFQKGDIAEGYSVSREKKESFPLTVTSAQKNPTAFYLCASSSGTGVHQPQHFGDGTRLSIL.

The chain couples TRBV7-9 to TRBJ2-1; D gene ambiguous. Looked up from germline, CDR1 is SEHNR and CDR2 is FQNEAQ (reference sequence). The CDR3 has 14 residues. Trimming removed 5 bases at V and 1 base at J, with 9 bases between. The CDR3 reads CASSPVESYNEQFF. CDR3 in DNA: TGTGCCAGCAGCCCCGTCGAATCCTACAATGAGCAGTTCTTC.

The gene calls are TRBV28 and TRBJ2-7, with D possibly being TRBD2 (5 bases). V dropped 5 bases and J dropped 2 bases, with 16 bases sitting between them. Germline V gene sequence: CDR1 MDHEN, CDR2 SYDVKM. The CDR3 is 15 amino acids. CDR3 in amino acids: CASSRLGDNTYEQYF. The CDR3 DNA follows: TGTGCCAGCAGTCGCCTGGGAGACAACACCTACGAGCAGTACTTC.

The J gene is TRBJ1-5, the V gene TRBV28, with no clear D. The CDR3 has 15 residues. Trimming took off 6 bases at V and 4 bases at J, with 16 bases between the two ends. The germline CDR1 and CDR2 sequences are MDHEN and SYDVKM. DNA for the CDR3: TGTGCCAGCAGAGAGGACTCAAACCCGAATCAGCCCCAGCATTTT. It encodes CASREDSNPNQPQHF.

This sequence joins TRBV6-1 and TRBJ2-1; 11 bases match TRBD2. Trimming cost V 7 bases and J 7 bases; bases outside gene matches: 9. The CDR3 is 15 residues long. Germline loops: CDR1 MNHNS, CDR2 SASEGT. The CDR3 nucleotides read TGTGCCAGCACTAAAGCCCTAGCGGGAGGTAATGAGCAGTTCTTC. This encodes CASTKALAGGNEQFF.

As to this clone: The sample carries other DNA sequences with the same CDR3. V gene TRBV29-1 combines with J gene TRBJ1-2, with a possible D match to TRBD1 (5 bases). V lost 6 bases, J lost 5 bases, and 7 bases lay in between. The CDR3 loop spans 10 amino acids. Germline V gene data show CDR1 as SQVTM and CDR2 as ANQGSEA. The CDR3 sequence: CSVSGYGYTF. Written as DNA, the CDR3 is TGCAGCGTCTCAGGGTATGGCTACACCTTC. The full variable domain, its missing parts supplied by reference TRBV29-1 and TRBJ1-2, is SAVISQKPSRDICQRGTSLTIQCQVDSQVTMMFWYRQQPGQSLTLIATANQGSEATYESGFVIDKFPISRPNLTFSTLTVSNMSPEDSSIYLCSVSGYGYTFGSGTRLTVV.

The chain recombines TRBV6-5 with TRBJ2-1, with 9 bases fitting TRBD1. This CDR3 is 14 amino acids long. V lost 7 bases and J lost 6; bases outside the gene matches: 7. The germline V gene encodes CDR1 MNHEY and CDR2 SVGAGI. As DNA, the CDR3 is TGTGCCAGCAAGGAACGGGGACAGGGCAATGAGCAGTTCTTC. Translated: CASKERGQGNEQFF.

The chain couples TRBV27 to TRBJ2-3; D unclear. Germline CDR1 and CDR2: MNHEY and SMNVEV (reference sequence). The germline V and J ends were trimmed by 0 bases and 3 bases, with 7 bases remaining between them. This CDR3 is 14 amino acids long. CDR3 sequence: CASSLSGATDTQYF. CDR3 bases: TGTGCCAGCAGTTTATCGGGTGCGACAGATACGCAGTATTTT.

This clone has a single count. The chain links TRBV19 to TRBJ1-3; TRBD1 agrees at 7 bases. The germline gives CDR1 LNHDA, CDR2 SQIVND (reference sequence). The CDR3 has 17 amino acids. Losses at the gene ends were 4 bases for V and 2 bases for J; bases not matched to a gene: 11. The CDR3 region is CASSTITDRTAGNTIYF. DNA of the CDR3: TGTGCCAGTAGTACCATCACGGACAGGACGGCTGGAAACACCATATATTTT.

The chain's CDR3 is CASSSNPRGEQYF. CDR3 coding DNA: TGTGCCAGCAGCTCCAATCCCAGGGGCGAGCAGTACTTC. The V call is TRBV7-3, the J call TRBJ2-7; the D gene is possibly TRBD1 (6 bases). The V gene's germline CDR1 is SGHTA and CDR2 FQGTGA. Trimming took off 4 bases at V and 6 bases at J, with 13 bases between the two ends. The CDR3 sequence is 13 residues long.

The chain couples TRBV27 to TRBJ1-2; D unclear. Between the trimmed V and J ends, which lost 6 bases and 3 bases, there was a span of 11 bases. Germline V lookup: CDR1 MNHEY, CDR2 SMNVEV (reference sequence). The CDR3 spans 13 residues. CDR3: CASSSRDHYGYTF. CDR3 bases: TGTGCCAGCAGCTCCCGGGATCACTATGGCTACACCTTC.

A single count supports this clone. This chain connects TRBV2 to TRBJ2-5, with D unresolved. The CDR3 is 14 amino acids. From germline, CDR1 is SNHLY and CDR2 FYNNEI. V was shortened by 5 bases and J by 3 bases, with 13 bases between the two germline ends. The CDR3: CASSPNWAEETQYF. Written as DNA, the CDR3 is TGTGCCAGCAGTCCGAACTGGGCAGAAGAGACCCAGTACTTC. The full variable domain, in which reference TRBV2 and TRBJ2-5 provide the parts outside the CDR3, is EPEVTQTPSHQVTQMGQEVILRCVPISNHLYFYWYRQILGQKVEFLVSFYNNEISEKSEIFDDQFSVERPDGSNFTLKIRSTKLEDSAMYFCASSPNWAEETQYFGPGTRLLVL.